The TCR beta chain described here comes from a study of T cells after yellow fever vaccination. Study-level points and caveats: Though weaker, the secondary response peaked faster, on day 5 versus 15. At about 97% for CD4 and about 87% for CD8, most primary-vaccination clones showed up again after the booster. The CD4 and CD8 compartments had a small share of their clonotypes in common.

The V end was cut by 3 bases, the J end by 6 bases, with 9 bases between. Germline loops: CDR1 DFQATT, CDR2 SNEGSKA (reference sequence). The CDR3 covers 11 residues. A note on this clonotype: Antigen: not known.

For TCR, cDNA came from 5'RACE template switching, which added a universal primer site and UMIs. TCRdb fed the 5' RACE reads into MiXCR, producing one record per CDR3 protein. The table shows 350,000 or so distinct CDR3 sequences, with less than 9.5% occurring only once. Here the sequenced sample was PBMCs, taken about 49 days after the first yellow fever vaccination. This chain uses TRBV20-1 with TRBJ2-7; the D is unclear. The TCR sequence derives from a man aged 18 to 29 who received the YFV17D yellow fever vaccine. The CDR3 region has the DNA TGCAGTGCTAGTAGGGCACGCGAGCAGTACTTC. This gives the protein CSASRAREQYF.